The 28 T cell receptor beta chains reported below all come from one sample, sequenced in a study of post-analysis software for immune sequencing data. Study observations and caveats: With TRBV5-6, TRBV5-1 and TRBV20-1 included, five TRBV segments were more frequent in patients than in controls.

Every TCR beta cDNA library bore unique molecular identifiers. From the PCR reads, TCRdb called clonotypes with MiXCR, one entry per CDR3 protein. The data contain about 680,000 distinct CDR3 sequences, 59% of them singletons. No antigens are known for them. Source material: blood. The receptors here all came from a girl aged 2-15 years with multiple sclerosis.

The chain couples TRBV20-1 to TRBJ2-1; no clear D. Per germline, CDR1 DFQATT and CDR2 SNEGSKA (reference sequence). V was clipped by 0 bases and J by 6 bases, with 12 bases between them. The CDR3 is 14 residues long. CDR3 in amino acids: CSARDPAGPNEQFF. Written as DNA, the CDR3 is TGCAGTGCTAGAGATCCCGCAGGTCCCAATGAGCAGTTCTTC.

In this sample, this clonotype turned up once. Here the CDR3 reads CASSLVLREDLYNEQFF. The CDR3 DNA reads as TGTGCCAGCAGCTTAGTCCTGCGGGAGGACCTTTACAATGAGCAGTTCTTC. The V and J genes are TRBV7-2 and TRBJ2-1; 8 nucleotides match TRBD2. CDR1 is SGHTA and CDR2 is FQGNSA in the germline V gene. The length of the CDR3 is 17 residues. Trimming removed 1 base from V and 4 bases from J; junction bases left unmatched: 9.

Comments on this clonotype: At one end, the junction sequence differs from germline, possibly due to a read error. The chain couples TRBV11-2 to TRBJ2-5; D remains ambiguous. From germline, CDR1 is SGHAT and CDR2 FQNNGV. CDR3 length equals 13 residues. CDR3 nucleotide sequence: TGTGCCGGCAGCCTCAACTTGGAGCAGACCCAGTACTTC. This encodes CAGSLNLEQTQYF.

V is TRBV12-3 or TRBV12-4 and J is TRBJ1-5, with 8 nucleotides matching TRBD1. Germline trimming cut 5 bases from V and 5 bases from J; bases unmatched to any gene: 5. The CDR3 runs to 14 residues. In nucleotides, the CDR3 is TGTGCCAGCAGTCAATCGACAGGGGATCAGCCCCAGCATTTT. It specifies CASSQSTGDQPQHF.

This rearrangement joins TRBV5-1 to TRBJ2-7; D is ambiguous. CDR1 is SGHRS and CDR2 is YFSETQ in the germline V gene. Trimming took 1 base from V and 5 from J, leaving 10 bases between them. CDR3 length: 13 residues. The CDR3 protein is CASSLSGGDEQYF. In DNA form, the CDR3 reads TGCGCCAGCAGCTTGAGTGGCGGCGACGAGCAGTACTTC.

The chain combines TRBV7-2 with TRBJ2-7; D may be TRBD2 (6 bases). In germline, CDR1 is SGHTA, CDR2 FQGNSA. This CDR3 contains 17 residues. V was shortened by 3 bases and J by 0 bases, with 18 bases between the two germline ends. The CDR3 reads CASSLGGGGIPSYEQYF. The DNA for the CDR3 is TGTGCCAGCAGCTTGGGGGGTGGGGGTATCCCCTCCTACGAGCAGTACTTC.

Only a few counts were recorded for this clonotype. The genes are TRBV19 and TRBJ2-3; D may be TRBD2 (5 bases). Trimming removed 6 bases at V and 1 base at J, with 14 bases between. The CDR3 runs 15 residues. Germline V gene sequence: CDR1 LNHDA, CDR2 SQIVND (reference sequence). The chain's CDR3 is CASSRPTRGTDTQYF. CDR3 bases: TGTGCCAGTAGCCGCCCTACTAGAGGCACAGATACGCAGTATTTT.

The chain carries TRBV5-1 and TRBJ2-4, with D perhaps assigned TRBD1 or TRBD2 (7 bases each). V was clipped by 0 bases and J by 8 bases, with 15 bases between them. The CDR3 has 15 amino acids. Germline loops: CDR1 SGHRS, CDR2 YFSETQ. CDR3 bases: TGCGCCAGCAGCTTGGTAGGCAGGGGGGGAGACATTCAGTACTTC. Its translation is CASSLVGRGGDIQYF.

The CDR3 sequence: CASTETGDGYTF. CDR3 nucleotide sequence: TGCGCCAGCACAGAAACAGGGGACGGCTACACCTTC. This sequence joins TRBV10-2 and TRBJ1-2, with 7 nucleotides matching TRBD1. Germline V gene lookup returns CDR1 WSHSY and CDR2 SAAADI. The junction had 7 bases not matched to a gene; V was cut back by 7 bases and J by 8 bases. The CDR3 length is 12 residues.

The V call is TRBV20-1, the J call TRBJ2-5; 9 nucleotides align to TRBD1. The last part of the DNA fits TRBJ2-7 better; the J call may be wrong. Germline CDR1 and CDR2: DFQATT and SNEGSKA (reference sequence). The CDR3 runs to 15 residues. The CDR3 is CSARPGTGYLYEQYF. CDR3 DNA sequence: TGCAGTGCTAGGCCCGGGACAGGGTACCTATACGAGCAGTACTTC.

This chain links TRBV7-2 with TRBJ1-2; D not resolved. Germline assignment: CDR1 SGHTA and CDR2 FQGNSA. V was trimmed by 1 base and J by 4 bases, leaving 10 bases between them. The length of the CDR3 is 14 residues. DNA of the CDR3: TGTGCCAGCAGCTTAGAGGCAGGCCCCTATGGCTACACCTTC. It yields the protein CASSLEAGPYGYTF.

In its sample, this clonotype was seen a few times. This rearrangement joins TRBV12-3 or TRBV12-4 to TRBJ2-5; D ambiguous. Trimming cost V 5 bases and J 1 base, with 14 bases left between them. There are 15 residues in the CDR3. CDR3 in amino acids: CASSPQSRSQETQYF. CDR3 DNA sequence: TGTGCCAGCAGTCCACAGAGTAGAAGCCAAGAGACCCAGTACTTC.

A few counts support this clonotype. The CDR3 sequence: CSARHSGANVLTF. The CDR3 DNA reads TGCAGTGCTAGACACTCTGGGGCCAACGTCCTGACTTTC. The rearrangement links TRBV20-1 to TRBJ2-6; D remains ambiguous. The CDR3 consists of 13 residues. V lost 2 bases to trimming and J lost 0 bases, with 2 bases between them. Germline V lookup: CDR1 DFQATT, CDR2 SNEGSKA (reference sequence).

The chain combines TRBV7-9 with TRBJ1-1; D not resolved. The CDR3 loop spans 13 amino acids. CDR1 SEHNR and CDR2 FQNEAQ come from the germline V gene (reference sequence). V lost 4 bases and J lost 0, with 6 bases in between. CDR3 region: CASSSELNTEAFF. Here the CDR3 DNA reads TGTGCCAGCAGCTCCGAGTTGAACACTGAAGCTTTCTTT.

The chain carries TRBV12-3 or TRBV12-4 and TRBJ2-3; D gene uncertain. CDR3 length: 13 residues. V lost 2 bases and J lost 8, with 11 bases in between. CDR3 amino acids: CASSLSRTATQYF. The CDR3 DNA sequence: TGTGCCAGCAGTTTAAGCCGAACCGCTACGCAGTATTTT.

A few counts support this clonotype. The rearrangement uses TRBV7-2 and TRBJ2-3; D call uncertain. The CDR3 totals 14 residues. The V gene's germline CDR1 is SGHTA and CDR2 FQGNSA. V lost 5 bases and J 0 bases, leaving 9 bases between the germline ends. The CDR3 DNA sequence: TGTGCCAGCAGCACCGGGCCAAGCACAGATACGCAGTATTTT. Protein product: CASSTGPSTDTQYF.

This clonotype was seen more than once but under ten times. The chain links TRBV20-1 to TRBJ2-3; the match to TRBD2 covers 9 bases. The CDR3 extends over 16 amino acids. CDR1 DFQATT and CDR2 SNEGSKA come from the germline V gene (reference sequence). Trimming removed 0 bases from V and 5 bases from J; junction bases left unmatched: 9. The CDR3 sequence is CSAREDLAGRGDTQYF. In DNA form, the CDR3 reads TGCAGTGCTAGAGAAGACCTAGCGGGACGGGGAGATACGCAGTATTTT.

This chain links TRBV29-1 with TRBJ2-7, with 10 bases fitting TRBD2. From germline, CDR1 is SQVTM and CDR2 ANQGSEA. Trimming took 5 bases from V and 6 from J; bases not matched to a gene: 13. The length of the CDR3 is 15 residues. As DNA, the CDR3 is TGCAGCGTTTCTTGGGGGCTAGCGGGAGACGGCGAGCAGTACTTC. Translation gives CSVSWGLAGDGEQYF.

The V and J genes are TRBV27 and TRBJ2-5, with TRBD1 as a possible D gene (7 bases). Germline loops: CDR1 MNHEY, CDR2 SMNVEV (reference sequence). This CDR3 contains 14 residues. The V end lost 7 bases, the J end lost 4 bases, and 16 bases lay between the germline ends. The CDR3 coding sequence is TGTGCCAGCAAAATGAGACAGGGAGGAGAGACCCAGTACTTC. It codes for CASKMRQGGETQYF.

The chain employs TRBV29-1 and TRBJ2-5; 9 bases agree with TRBD1. Trimming took 8 bases from V and 3 from J; bases not matched to a gene: 10. CDR3 length equals 14 residues. Germline lookup yields CDR1 SQVTM and CDR2 ANQGSEA. This CDR3 reads CSPPDRGIEETQYF. Here the CDR3 DNA reads TGCAGCCCCCCGGACAGGGGTATCGAAGAGACCCAGTACTTC.

The chain joins TRBV5-1 to TRBJ1-1, with D unclear. The CDR3 extends over 14 amino acids. Trimming took 4 bases from V and 8 from J, leaving 18 bases between them. Per germline, CDR1 SGHRS and CDR2 YFSETQ. Here the CDR3 DNA reads TGCGCCAGCAGCACCCCGTCCGGGGTCGGGGAAGCTTTCTTT. This translates into CASSTPSGVGEAFF.

The rearrangement links TRBV11-2 to TRBJ2-3; TRBD2 matches 14 bases. J lost 4 bases, V lost 4 bases, and 7 bases had no gene match. Germline CDR1 SGHAT, CDR2 FQNNGV. The CDR3 length is 17 residues. The CDR3 spells CASSSPSGLAGADTQYF. The DNA for the CDR3 is TGTGCCAGCAGCTCCCCATCGGGACTAGCGGGGGCAGATACGCAGTATTTT.

This chain joins TRBV7-2 and TRBJ1-1, with a tentative D call TRBD1 (6 bases). From germline, CDR1 is SGHTA and CDR2 FQGNSA. The V end was cut by 4 bases, the J end by 7 bases, with 16 bases between. The CDR3 is 14 amino acids. CDR3 nucleotides: TGTGCCAGCAGCTCCCGGAGCAGGGGTGATGAAGCTTTCTTT. Translation gives CASSSRSRGDEAFF.

The J gene is TRBJ2-1, the V gene TRBV15, with 13 positions matching TRBD2. CDR1 is LNHNV, CDR2 YYDKDF, per germline (reference sequence). V lost 2 bases to trimming and J lost 6 bases; unmatched junction nucleotides: 10. CDR3 length: 18 residues. CDR3 DNA sequence: TGTGCCACCAGCAGAATCGAACTAGCGGGAGGGCCGATCAATGAGCAGTTCTTC. Amino acids: CATSRIELAGGPINEQFF.

This clonotype appeared a few times. The chain employs TRBV29-1 and TRBJ2-1; D is ambiguous. The CDR3 runs to 13 residues. The germline V gene encodes CDR1 SQVTM and CDR2 ANQGSEA. Trimming pared 7 bases from V and 4 bases from J, leaving 14 bases between. The CDR3 nucleotides read TGCAGCGCACAGATAAAGGTTTACAATGAGCAGTTCTTC. It yields the protein CSAQIKVYNEQFF.

This clonotype has only a few counts. This sequence joins TRBV20-1 and TRBJ2-1; 7 bases are shared with TRBD1. The germline V gene encodes CDR1 DFQATT and CDR2 SNEGSKA (reference sequence). The length of the CDR3 is 16 residues. V was pared by 5 bases and J by 6 bases, with 16 bases of the junction left unmatched. The DNA of the CDR3 is TGCAGTGCTCCGAACGTCGCCAGGGGGAAGGGCAATGAGCAGTTCTTC. Encoded protein: CSAPNVARGKGNEQFF.

The chain uses TRBV14 and TRBJ2-1; TRBD1 agrees at 10 bases. V dropped 2 bases and J dropped 10; count of bases not matched to a gene: 8. Germline CDR1 and CDR2: SGHDN and FVKESK. The CDR3 length is 15 residues. This chain's CDR3 is CASSQRTGGRIEQFF. CDR3 bases: TGTGCCAGCAGCCAACGGACAGGGGGTCGTATCGAGCAGTTCTTC.

This clonotype was seen just once. This sequence joins TRBV10-3 and TRBJ1-3, with 7 bases identical to TRBD1. Germline V gene data show CDR1 as ENHRY and CDR2 as SYGVKD. V was pared by 6 bases and J by 0 bases, with 5 bases of the junction left unmatched. CDR3 length: 15 residues. The CDR3 DNA reads TGTGCCATCAGCGCACAGGGGCCCTCTGGAAACACCATATATTTT. Protein sequence: CAISAQGPSGNTIYF.